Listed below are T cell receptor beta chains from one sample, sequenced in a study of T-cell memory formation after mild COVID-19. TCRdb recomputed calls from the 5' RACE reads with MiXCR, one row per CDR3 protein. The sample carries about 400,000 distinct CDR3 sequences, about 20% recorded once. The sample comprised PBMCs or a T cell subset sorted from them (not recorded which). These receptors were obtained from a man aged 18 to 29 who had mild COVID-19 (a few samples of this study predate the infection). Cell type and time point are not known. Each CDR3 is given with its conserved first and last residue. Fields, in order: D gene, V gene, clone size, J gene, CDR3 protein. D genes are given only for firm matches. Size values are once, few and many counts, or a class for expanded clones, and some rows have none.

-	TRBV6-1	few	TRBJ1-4	CASSAWEGKLFF
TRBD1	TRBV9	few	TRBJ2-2	CASSPGTGHLTGELFF
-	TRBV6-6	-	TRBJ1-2	CASRSAANYGYTF
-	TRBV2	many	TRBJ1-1	CASSGVRDTEAFF
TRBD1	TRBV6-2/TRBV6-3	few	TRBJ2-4	CASSYSSTGVNIQYF
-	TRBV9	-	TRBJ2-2	CASRRTDSYTGELFF
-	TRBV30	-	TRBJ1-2	CAWSREGLYGYTF
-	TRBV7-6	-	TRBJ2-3	CASSLGSGRGADTQYF
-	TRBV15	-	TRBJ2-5	CATSRTGKETQYF
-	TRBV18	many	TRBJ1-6	CASSPWQGENSPLHF
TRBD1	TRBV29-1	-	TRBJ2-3	CSVVDRGRGDTQYF
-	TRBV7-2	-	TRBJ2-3	CASSLEAVRTDTQYF
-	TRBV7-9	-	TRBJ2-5	CASSLTGGTETQYF
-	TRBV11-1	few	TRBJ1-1	CASSLGLWTANTEAFF
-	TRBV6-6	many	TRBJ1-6	CASSYNDPGSSPLHF
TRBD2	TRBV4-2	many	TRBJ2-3	CASSQDRGGPDTQYF
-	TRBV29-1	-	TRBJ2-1	CSVEERTTEQFF
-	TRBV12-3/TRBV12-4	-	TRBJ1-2	CASSFEPGRGEGYTF
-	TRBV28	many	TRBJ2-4	CASSLQDKNIQYF
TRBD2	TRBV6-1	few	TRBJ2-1	CASSETRDYNNEQFF
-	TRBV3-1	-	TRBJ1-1	CASSQVGHGEAFF